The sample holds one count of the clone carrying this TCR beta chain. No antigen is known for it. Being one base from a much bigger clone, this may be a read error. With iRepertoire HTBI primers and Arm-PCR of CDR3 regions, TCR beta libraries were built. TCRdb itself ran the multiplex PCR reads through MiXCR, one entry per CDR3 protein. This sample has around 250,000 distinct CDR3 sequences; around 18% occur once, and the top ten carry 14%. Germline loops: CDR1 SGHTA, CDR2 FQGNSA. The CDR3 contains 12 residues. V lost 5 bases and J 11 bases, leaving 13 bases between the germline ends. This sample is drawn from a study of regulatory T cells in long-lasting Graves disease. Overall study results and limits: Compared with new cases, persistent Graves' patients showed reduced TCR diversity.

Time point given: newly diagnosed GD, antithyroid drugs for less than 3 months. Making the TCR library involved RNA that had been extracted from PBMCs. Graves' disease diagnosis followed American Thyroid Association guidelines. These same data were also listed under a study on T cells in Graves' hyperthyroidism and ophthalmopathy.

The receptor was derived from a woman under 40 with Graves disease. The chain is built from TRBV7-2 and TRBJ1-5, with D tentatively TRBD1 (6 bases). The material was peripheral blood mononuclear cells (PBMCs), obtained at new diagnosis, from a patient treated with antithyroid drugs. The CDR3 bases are TGTGCCAGCAGCAGGGGGAATCGGTCCCAGCATTTT. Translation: CASSRGNRSQHF.